This TCR beta chain was identified in a study of T-cell reconstitution after alpha-beta-depleted transplantation in children. Study results and caveats: Surviving recipient T cells and thymic progenitors produced the high day-60 TCRbeta diversity seen in some patients. As was reported, about two months after transplant, alpha-beta T cells came from several hundred expanded graft clones. T-cell counts and diversity at one year following transplant were attributed mainly to newly produced T cells.

TCRbeta library construction was performed incorporating unique molecular identifiers. A single record per CDR3 protein comes from TCRdb applying MiXCR to the PCR reads. The sample holds over 400,000 distinct CDR3 sequences, roughly 43% seen once. This clonotype has ten or more counts. Its antigen is not known. The CDR3 length is 13 residues. Per the germline V gene, CDR1 is PRHDT and CDR2 is FYEKMQ (reference sequence). V dropped 3 bases and J dropped 1 base, with 6 bases sitting between them. This chain uses TRBV13 with TRBJ1-1; a weak D match, TRBD1 (5 bases). The clonotype originates from a girl aged 2 to 9 with aplastic anemia, due to receive a stem cell transplant. Sequences were derived from PBMCs, sampled before TCRalphabeta/CD19-depleted stem cell transplant. CDR3 coding DNA: TGTGCCAGCAGCTTCCAGGGGAACACTGAAGCTTTCTTT. Encoded protein: CASSFQGNTEAFF.